The T cell receptor (beta chain) under discussion was sequenced for a study of blood T cell repertoires in COVID-19. Study-level information: Specimens from acute and convalescent COVID-19 originated in the United States, Italy and Spain. In each case, the material was cDNA or gDNA derived from T cells, B-cell-depleted T cells, or PBMCs.

How the authors handled the data: Reference gene primers were amplified, and this amplification served to estimate nucleated cell counts. Clones were read by immunoSEQ multiplex PCR, and TCRdb kept only the in-frame ones, dropping some. V, J and clone size derive from that table, while D and trimming were established from the DNA sequence. The sample consists of approximately 24,000 clones, more than 65% of them appearing once. The V end was cut by 5 bases, the J end by 3 bases, with 7 bases between. The CDR3 covers 13 residues. Germline V gene sequence: CDR1 ENHRY, CDR2 SYGVKD. Sequencing input: peripheral blood. The gene calls are TRBV10-3 and TRBJ1-4; D is perhaps TRBD1 (5 bases). The sequence came from a human donor in a cohort sampled during active COVID-19. CDR3 bases: TGTGCCATCAGTCGGGGGTCTAATGAAAAACTGTTTTTT. The encoded protein is CAISRGSNEKLFF.